A selection of T cell receptor beta chains follows, all from one sample in a study of glioma-infiltrating T cells. MiXCR, run by TCRdb on the multiplex PCR reads, gives a single entry per CDR3 protein. The sample yields 100,000 to 150,000 distinct CDR3 sequences, 20% to 25% seen once. Material: glioma tissue, nonneoplastic brain tissue, or PBMCs (not recorded which). All receptors come from a human donor with low-grade glioma or glioblastoma, undergoing nonglioma brain surgery, or in good health (not recorded which). The CDR3 runs from the conserved cysteine through the conserved F or W. A D gene is named only where the DNA matches it firmly. Clone size is given for some rows only: seen once, a few or many times, or a class if the clone is expanded.

j_gene | d_gene | v_gene | abundance | CDR3aa | CDR3nt
TRBJ1-1 | . | TRBV4-1 | many | CASSREGPFTEAFF | TGCGCCAGCAGCCGTGAAGGGCCTTTCACTGAAGCTTTCTTT
TRBJ1-2 | TRBD1 | TRBV20-1 | many | CSAWDSANYGYTF | TGCAGTGCATGGGACAGCGCTAACTATGGCTACACCTTC
TRBJ1-3 | TRBD1 | TRBV20-1 | many | CSAGQDLLSGNTIYF | TGCAGTGCCGGACAGGACCTCCTCTCTGGAAACACCATATATTTT
TRBJ2-7 | TRBD2 | TRBV11-2 | few | CASSAVSGRDSYEQYF | TGTGCCAGCAGCGCGGTGAGCGGGAGGGATTCCTACGAGCAGTACTTC
TRBJ2-5 | . | TRBV6-2/TRBV6-3 | many | CASSYQRSQETQYF | TGTGCCAGCAGTTACCAGCGGTCCCAAGAGACCCAGTACTTC
TRBJ2-3 | TRBD2 | TRBV20-1 | . | CSAQTERELPDTQYF | TGCAGTGCCCAAACCGAGCGGGAGCTCCCAGATACGCAGTATTTT
TRBJ2-1 | TRBD1 | TRBV19 | many | CASSSFGQGGDEQFF | TGTGCCAGTAGTTCTTTTGGACAGGGGGGCGATGAGCAGTTCTTC
TRBJ1-5 | . | TRBV7-9 | . | CASSLDDQPRHF | TGTGCCAGCAGCTTAGACGATCAGCCCCGGCATTTT
TRBJ2-1 | . | TRBV7-6 | . | CESSLALLGTSSYNEQFF | TGTGAAAGCAGCTTAGCGCTCCTAGGTACGAGCTCCTACAATGAGCAGTTCTTC
TRBJ2-1 | TRBD2 | TRBV4-2 | many | CASSQAQRTSGRGSNEQFF | TGTGCCAGCAGCCAAGCTCAAAGGACTAGCGGGAGGGGCTCGAATGAGCAGTTCTTC
TRBJ1-5 | TRBD1 | TRBV7-8 | many | CASSLGQSNQPQHF | TGTGCCAGCAGCCTGGGACAGAGCAATCAGCCCCAGCATTTT
TRBJ2-3 | . | TRBV24-1 | many | CATSDFWRITDTQYF | TGTGCCACCAGTGATTTCTGGCGAATCACAGATACGCAGTATTTT
TRBJ1-5 | . | TRBV12-3/TRBV12-4 | few | CASSRYNSNQPQHF | TGTGCCAGCAGCCGGTATAATAGCAATCAGCCCCAGCATTTT
TRBJ1-1 | . | TRBV29-1 | many | CSARGLNTEAFF | TGCAGCGCTAGAGGGTTGAACACTGAAGCTTTCTTT
TRBJ2-1 | TRBD2 | TRBV6-1 | . | CASSQDAGGPYSEQFF | TGTGCCAGCAGCCAAGACGCGGGAGGACCCTACAGTGAGCAGTTCTTC
TRBJ1-1 | TRBD1 | TRBV27 | many | CASSSTGQGGTEAFF | TGTGCCAGCAGTTCTACGGGACAGGGGGGCACTGAAGCTTTCTTT
TRBJ2-5 | TRBD2 | TRBV28 | many | CASSPGTSGKGRETQYF | TGTGCCAGCAGTCCCGGGACTAGCGGGAAAGGGCGAGAGACCCAGTACTTC
TRBJ1-4 | . | TRBV5-4 | few | CASSSGQNEKLFF | TGTGCCAGCAGTTCAGGACAGAATGAAAAACTGTTTTTT
TRBJ2-6 | . | TRBV19 | many | CASSPSGVGANVLTF | TGTGCCAGTAGTCCCTCCGGTGTCGGGGCCAACGTCCTGACTTTC
TRBJ1-2 | TRBD1 | TRBV28 | many | CASSQGTGYYGYTF | TGTGCCAGCAGCCAAGGGACAGGTTACTATGGCTACACCTTC
TRBJ2-7 | TRBD1 | TRBV4-3 | many | CASSQDRGFPYEQYF | TGCGCCAGCAGCCAAGACAGGGGGTTTCCCTACGAGCAGTACTTC
TRBJ2-2 | . | TRBV7-6 | . | CASSGTGELFF | TGTGCCAGCTCCGGCACCGGGGAGCTGTTTTTT
TRBJ2-3 | . | TRBV4-1 | many | CASSQVLTVEEDTQYF | TGCGCCAGCAGCCAAGTGCTAACCGTGGAGGAGGATACGCAGTATTTT
TRBJ2-1 | TRBD2 | TRBV10-3 | few | CAIGGRDSGEQFF | TGTGCCATCGGGGGGAGGGACTCGGGCGAGCAGTTCTTC
TRBJ1-5 | TRBD1 | TRBV27 | many | CASRRTGGGQPQHF | TGTGCCAGCAGACGGACAGGGGGGGGTCAGCCCCAGCATTTT
TRBJ2-7 | TRBD2 | TRBV3-1 | few | CASSSPSGSPSEQYF | TGTGCCAGCAGCTCCCCTAGCGGGAGCCCTTCCGAGCAGTACTTC